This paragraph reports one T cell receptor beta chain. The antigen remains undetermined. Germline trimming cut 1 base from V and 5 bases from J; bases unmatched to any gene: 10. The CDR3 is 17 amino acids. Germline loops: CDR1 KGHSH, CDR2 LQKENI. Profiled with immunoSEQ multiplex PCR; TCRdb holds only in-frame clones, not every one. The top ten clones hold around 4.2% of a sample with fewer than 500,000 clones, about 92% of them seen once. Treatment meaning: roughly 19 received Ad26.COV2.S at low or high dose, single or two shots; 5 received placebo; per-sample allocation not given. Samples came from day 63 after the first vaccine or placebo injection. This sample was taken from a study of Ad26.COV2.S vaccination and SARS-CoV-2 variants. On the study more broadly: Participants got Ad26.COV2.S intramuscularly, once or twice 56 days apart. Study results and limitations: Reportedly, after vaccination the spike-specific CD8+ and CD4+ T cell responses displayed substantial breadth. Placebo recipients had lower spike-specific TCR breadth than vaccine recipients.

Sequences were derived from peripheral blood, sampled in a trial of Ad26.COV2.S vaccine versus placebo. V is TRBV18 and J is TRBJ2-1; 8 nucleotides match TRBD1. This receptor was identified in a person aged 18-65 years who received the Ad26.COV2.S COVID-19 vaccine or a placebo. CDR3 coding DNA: TGTGCCAGCTCACCACTCACAGGGGGTATTAAAGACAATGAGCAGTTCTTC. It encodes CASSPLTGGIKDNEQFF.